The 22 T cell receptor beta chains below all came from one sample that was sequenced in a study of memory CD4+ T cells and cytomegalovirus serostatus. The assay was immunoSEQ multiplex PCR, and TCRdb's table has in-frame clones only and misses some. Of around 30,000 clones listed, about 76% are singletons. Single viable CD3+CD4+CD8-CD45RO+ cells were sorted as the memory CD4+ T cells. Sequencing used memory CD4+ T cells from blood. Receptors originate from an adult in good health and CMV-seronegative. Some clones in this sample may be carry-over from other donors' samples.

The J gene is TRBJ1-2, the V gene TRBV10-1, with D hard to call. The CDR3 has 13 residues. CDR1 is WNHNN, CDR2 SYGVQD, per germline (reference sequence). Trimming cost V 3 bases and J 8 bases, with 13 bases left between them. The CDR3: CASSEQRLVGYTF. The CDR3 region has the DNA TGCGCCAGCAGTGAACAGCGGCTAGTCGGCTACACCTTC.

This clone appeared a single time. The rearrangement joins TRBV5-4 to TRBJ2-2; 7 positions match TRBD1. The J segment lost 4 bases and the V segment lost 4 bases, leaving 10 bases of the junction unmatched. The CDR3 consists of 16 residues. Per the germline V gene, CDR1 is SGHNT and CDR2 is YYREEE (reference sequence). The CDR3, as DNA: TGTGCCAGCAGCCTAGAACCGGGACAGCTCACCGGGGAGCTGTTTTTT. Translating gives CASSLEPGQLTGELFF. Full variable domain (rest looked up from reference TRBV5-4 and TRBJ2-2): ETGVTQSPTHLIKTRGQQVTLRCSSQSGHNTVSWYQQALGQGPQFIFQYYREEENGRGNFPPRFSGLQFPNYSSELNVNALELDDSALYLCASSLEPGQLTGELFFGEGSRLTVL.

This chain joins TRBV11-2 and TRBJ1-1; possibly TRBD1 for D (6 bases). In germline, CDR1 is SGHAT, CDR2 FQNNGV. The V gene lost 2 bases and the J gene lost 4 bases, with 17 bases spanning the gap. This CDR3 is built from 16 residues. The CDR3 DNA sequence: TGTGCCAGCAGCTTATATGGGACAAGCGGGCGCACTGAAGCTTTCTTT. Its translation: CASSLYGTSGRTEAFF.

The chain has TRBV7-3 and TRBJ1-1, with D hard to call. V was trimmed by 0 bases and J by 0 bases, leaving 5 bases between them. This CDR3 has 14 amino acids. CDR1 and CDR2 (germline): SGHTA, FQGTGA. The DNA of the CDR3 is TGTGCCAGCAGCTTAACCGGAGTGAACACTGAAGCTTTCTTT. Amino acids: CASSLTGVNTEAFF. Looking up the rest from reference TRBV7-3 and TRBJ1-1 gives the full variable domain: GAGVSQTPSNKVTEKGKYVELRCDPISGHTALYWYRQSLGQGPEFLIYFQGTGAADDSGLPNDRFFAVRPEGSVSTLKIQRTERGDSAVYLCASSLTGVNTEAFFGQGTRLTVV.

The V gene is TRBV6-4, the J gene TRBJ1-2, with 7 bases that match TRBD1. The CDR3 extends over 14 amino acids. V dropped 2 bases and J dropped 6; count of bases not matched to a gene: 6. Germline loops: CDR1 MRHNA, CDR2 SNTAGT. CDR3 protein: CASSDQQGIDGYTF. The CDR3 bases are TGTGCCAGCAGTGACCAACAGGGGATTGATGGCTACACCTTC.

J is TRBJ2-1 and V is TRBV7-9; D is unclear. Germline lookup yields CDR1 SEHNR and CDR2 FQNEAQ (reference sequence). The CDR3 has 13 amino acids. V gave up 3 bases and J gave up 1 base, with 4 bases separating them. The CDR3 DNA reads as TGTGCCAGCAGCTTGGTATCCTACAATGAGCAGTTCTTC. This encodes CASSLVSYNEQFF. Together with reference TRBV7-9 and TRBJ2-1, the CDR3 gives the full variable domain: DTGVSQNPRHKITKRGQNVTFRCDPISEHNRLYWYRQTLGQGPEFLTYFQNEAQLEKSRLLSDRFSAERPKGSFSTLEIQRTEQGDSAMYLCASSLVSYNEQFFGPGTRLTVL.

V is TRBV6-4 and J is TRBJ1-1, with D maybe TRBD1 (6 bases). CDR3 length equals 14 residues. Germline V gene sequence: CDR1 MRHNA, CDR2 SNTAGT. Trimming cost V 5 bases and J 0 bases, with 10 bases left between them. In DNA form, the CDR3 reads TGTGCCAGCAGTAAGGACAGATTGAACACTGAAGCTTTCTTT. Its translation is CASSKDRLNTEAFF.

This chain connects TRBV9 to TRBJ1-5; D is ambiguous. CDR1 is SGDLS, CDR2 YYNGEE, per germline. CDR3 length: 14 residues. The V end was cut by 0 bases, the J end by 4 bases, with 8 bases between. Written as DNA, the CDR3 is TGTGCCAGCAGCGTAGAGGCAGAGAATCAGCCCCAGCATTTT. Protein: CASSVEAENQPQHF.

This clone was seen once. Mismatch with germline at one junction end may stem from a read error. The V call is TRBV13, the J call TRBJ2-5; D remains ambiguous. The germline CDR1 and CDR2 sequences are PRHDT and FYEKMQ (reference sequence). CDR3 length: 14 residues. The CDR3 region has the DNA TGTGCCAGCAGCGTAGGGCCTTGGGGAGAGACCCAGTACTTC. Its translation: CASSVGPWGETQYF.

The CDR3: CASSEGTGGYNEQFF. CDR3 nucleotide sequence: TGCGCCAGCAGTGAAGGGACAGGGGGCTACAATGAGCAGTTCTTC. V gene TRBV10-1 combines with J gene TRBJ2-1; TRBD1 agrees at 11 bases. CDR3 length: 15 residues. Per the germline V gene, CDR1 is WNHNN and CDR2 is SYGVQD (reference sequence). V shed 3 bases, J shed 3 bases, and the junction held 1 base outside the gene matches.

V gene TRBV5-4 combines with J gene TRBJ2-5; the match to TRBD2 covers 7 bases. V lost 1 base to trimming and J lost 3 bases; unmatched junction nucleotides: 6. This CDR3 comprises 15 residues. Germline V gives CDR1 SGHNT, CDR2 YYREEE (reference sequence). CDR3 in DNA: TGTGCCAGCAGCTTGATAGGGGCGGGGGAAGAGACCCAGTACTTC. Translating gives CASSLIGAGEETQYF.

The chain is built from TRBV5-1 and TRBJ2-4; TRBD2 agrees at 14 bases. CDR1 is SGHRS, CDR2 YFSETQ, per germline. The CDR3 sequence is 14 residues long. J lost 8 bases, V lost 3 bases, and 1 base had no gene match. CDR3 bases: TGCGCCAGCAGCTCGACTAGCGGGGGGGACATTCAGTACTTC. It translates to CASSSTSGGDIQYF.

This CDR3 reads CASSRTGTQNTEAFF. Here the CDR3 DNA reads TGCGCCAGCAGCCGAACCGGGACCCAGAACACTGAAGCTTTCTTT. This chain uses TRBV5-1 with TRBJ1-1; the D gene is possibly TRBD1 (5 bases). The V end was cut by 4 bases, the J end by 1 base, with 14 bases between. The CDR3 contains 15 residues. Germline V gene sequence: CDR1 SGHRS, CDR2 YFSETQ.

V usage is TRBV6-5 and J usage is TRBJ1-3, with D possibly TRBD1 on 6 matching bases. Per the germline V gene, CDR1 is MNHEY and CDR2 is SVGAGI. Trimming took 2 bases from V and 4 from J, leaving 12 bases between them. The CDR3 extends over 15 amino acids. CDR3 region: CASSYQGKWGNTIYF. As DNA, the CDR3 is TGTGCCAGCAGTTACCAGGGGAAATGGGGAAACACCATATATTTT.

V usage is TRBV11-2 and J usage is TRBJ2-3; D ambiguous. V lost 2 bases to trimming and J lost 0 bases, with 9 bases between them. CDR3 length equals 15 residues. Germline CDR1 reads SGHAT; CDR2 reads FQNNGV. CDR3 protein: CASSLIGHSTDTQYF. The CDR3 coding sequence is TGTGCCAGCAGCTTAATTGGCCACAGCACAGATACGCAGTATTTT.

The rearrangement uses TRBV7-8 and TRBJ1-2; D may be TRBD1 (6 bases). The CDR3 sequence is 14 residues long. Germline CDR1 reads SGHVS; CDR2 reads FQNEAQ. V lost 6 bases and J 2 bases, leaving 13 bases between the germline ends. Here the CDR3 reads CASRENTGNYGYTF. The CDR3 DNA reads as TGTGCCAGCAGGGAGAATACAGGGAACTATGGCTACACCTTC.

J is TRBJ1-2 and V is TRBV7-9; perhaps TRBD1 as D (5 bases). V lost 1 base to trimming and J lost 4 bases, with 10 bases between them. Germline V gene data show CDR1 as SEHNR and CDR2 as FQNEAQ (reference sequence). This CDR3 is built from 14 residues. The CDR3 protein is CASSLGQLPYGYTF. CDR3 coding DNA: TGTGCCAGCAGCTTAGGACAGTTACCCTATGGCTACACCTTC.

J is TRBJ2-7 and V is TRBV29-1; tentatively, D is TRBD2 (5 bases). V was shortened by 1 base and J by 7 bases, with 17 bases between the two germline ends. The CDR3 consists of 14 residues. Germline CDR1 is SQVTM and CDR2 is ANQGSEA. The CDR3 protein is CSVEAIRQSGEQYF. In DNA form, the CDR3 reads TGCAGCGTTGAAGCGATAAGGCAATCGGGAGAGCAGTACTTC.

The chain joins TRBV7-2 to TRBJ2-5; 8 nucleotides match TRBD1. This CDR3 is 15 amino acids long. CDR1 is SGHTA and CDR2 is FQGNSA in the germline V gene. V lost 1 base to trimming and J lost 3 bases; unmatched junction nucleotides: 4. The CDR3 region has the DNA TGTGCCAGCAGCTTAGTAGGACAGGGTGAAGAGACCCAGTACTTC. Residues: CASSLVGQGEETQYF.

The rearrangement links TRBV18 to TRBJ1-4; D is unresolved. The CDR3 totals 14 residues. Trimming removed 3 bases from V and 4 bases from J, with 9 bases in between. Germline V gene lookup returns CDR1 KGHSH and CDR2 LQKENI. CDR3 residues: CASSPMLLNEKLFF. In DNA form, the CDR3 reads TGTGCCAGCTCACCGATGCTCCTTAATGAAAAACTGTTTTTT.

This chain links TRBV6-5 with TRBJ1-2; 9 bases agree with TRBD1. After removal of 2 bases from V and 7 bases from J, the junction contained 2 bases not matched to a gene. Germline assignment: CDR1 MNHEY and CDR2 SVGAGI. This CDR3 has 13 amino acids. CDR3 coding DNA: TGTGCCAGCAGTTACGGACAGGGGTTTGGCTACACCTTC. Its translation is CASSYGQGFGYTF.

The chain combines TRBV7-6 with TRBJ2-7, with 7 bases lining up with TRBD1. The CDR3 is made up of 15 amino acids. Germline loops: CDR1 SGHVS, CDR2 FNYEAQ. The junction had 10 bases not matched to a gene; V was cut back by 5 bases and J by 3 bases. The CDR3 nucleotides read TGTGCCAGCAGCCAGCTCCGGGACAGACTCTACGAGCAGTACTTC. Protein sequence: CASSQLRDRLYEQYF.